The 23 T cell receptor beta chains below were found in one sample sequenced in a study of response to subunit inactivated influenza vaccine. TCRdb re-called the RT-PCR reads with MiXCR, one entry per CDR3 protein. This table holds under 750,000 distinct CDR3 sequences, around 11% found once. The input for sequencing was PBMCs from blood, taken on the day of vaccination. The receptor source for this set is a man between 45 and 60 years old who received an inactivated influenza vaccine.

The chain couples TRBV15 to TRBJ1-4; D is undetermined. Trimming removed 3 bases from V and 7 bases from J, with 15 bases in between. This CDR3 has 15 amino acids. Germline lookup yields CDR1 LNHNV and CDR2 YYDKDF (reference sequence). The CDR3 loop is CATSSEMGRGEKLFF. The DNA for the CDR3 is TGTGCCACCAGCAGCGAAATGGGCCGGGGTGAAAAACTGTTTTTT.

This clonotype was picked up many times. The chain combines TRBV6-1 with TRBJ1-5; 9 bases map to TRBD1. The germline CDR1 and CDR2 sequences are MNHNS and SASEGT. J gave up 1 base and V 10 bases, and 5 bases lay outside the gene matches. This CDR3 has 14 amino acids. Here the CDR3 DNA reads TGTGCCACACAGGGGGCTGTGAGCAATCAGCCCCAGCATTTT. Translated, it gives CATQGAVSNQPQHF.

This chain links TRBV2 with TRBJ1-4, with 8 bases identical to TRBD1. The germline gives CDR1 SNHLY, CDR2 FYNNEI. This CDR3 comprises 13 residues. V lost 3 bases, J lost 8 bases, and 2 bases stayed unmatched. CDR3 bases: TGTGCCAGCAGTGACAGGGGGCGCGAAAAACTGTTTTTT. This gives the protein CASSDRGREKLFF. Drawing the rest from reference TRBV2 and TRBJ1-4, the complete variable domain is EPEVTQTPSHQVTQMGQEVILRCVPISNHLYFYWYRQILGQKVEFLVSFYNNEISEKSEIFDDQFSVERPDGSNFTLKIRSTKLEDSAMYFCASSDRGREKLFFGSGTQLSVL.

The chain uses TRBV6-1 and TRBJ2-2, with 11 bases aligning to TRBD2. CDR3 length: 14 residues. Germline loops: CDR1 MNHNS, CDR2 SASEGT. V dropped 8 bases and J dropped 5; count of bases not matched to a gene: 4. CDR3 DNA: TGTGCCAGCCCCGGGACTAGCGGAACCGGGGAGCTGTTTTTT. Its translation: CASPGTSGTGELFF.

This chain links TRBV7-2 with TRBJ2-5; D possibly uses TRBD1 or TRBD2 (5 bases each). Germline CDR1 SGHTA, CDR2 FQGNSA. The CDR3 is 14 amino acids. The V and J ends lost 1 base and 0 bases respectively, with 6 bases between them. CDR3 in amino acids: CASSLGGHQETQYF. The CDR3 DNA is TGTGCCAGCAGCTTAGGGGGACACCAAGAGACCCAGTACTTC.

This clonotype has more than one count but fewer than ten. The chain is built from TRBV4-1 and TRBJ2-7; no clear D. Trimming stripped 3 bases from V and 5 bases from J, with 11 bases between. Per germline, CDR1 MGHRA and CDR2 YSYEKL. This CDR3 contains 13 residues. CDR3 coding DNA: TGCGCCAGCAGCCAGCTGGGCACCGACGAGCAGTACTTC. It codes for CASSQLGTDEQYF.

This clonotype was counted only a few times. The genes are TRBV9 and TRBJ2-2; a weak D match, TRBD2 (6 bases). V was trimmed by 4 bases and J by 6 bases, leaving 16 bases between them. Germline CDR1 reads SGDLS; CDR2 reads YYNGEE. The CDR3 contains 15 residues. CDR3 sequence reads: CASSLRGGTAGELFF. The CDR3 DNA reads TGTGCCAGCAGCCTCCGGGGAGGTACGGCCGGGGAGCTGTTTTTT.

This clonotype appeared a few times. The V gene is TRBV10-3, the J gene TRBJ2-2; 7 bases align to TRBD2. Germline V gene sequence: CDR1 ENHRY, CDR2 SYGVKD. V dropped 4 bases and J dropped 3; count of bases not matched to a gene: 8. CDR3 size: 16 residues. This CDR3 is CAISGNSGFDTGELFF. DNA for the CDR3: TGTGCCATCAGTGGGAATAGCGGGTTTGACACCGGGGAGCTGTTTTTT.

This clonotype was observed a handful of times. V usage is TRBV12-3 or TRBV12-4 and J usage is TRBJ2-5; no clear D gene. CDR3 length equals 14 residues. V was pared by 5 bases and J by 5 bases, with 15 bases between. This CDR3 reads CASSLGPKRETQYF. CDR3 bases: TGTGCCAGCAGTCTAGGACCGAAGAGGGAGACCCAGTACTTC.

This clonotype occurred a few times. This chain uses TRBV28 with TRBJ1-5, with 7 bases identical to TRBD1. The trim removed 2 bases at V and 6 bases at J, leaving 13 bases unmatched. Germline V gives CDR1 MDHEN, CDR2 SYDVKM. CDR3 length equals 17 residues. CDR3 sequence (DNA): TGTGCCAGCAGTTTAATAGGGCACAGGGGAGGACGTCAGCCCCAGCATTTT. This sequence encodes CASSLIGHRGGRQPQHF.

The chain uses TRBV10-2 and TRBJ1-5; D uncertain. The CDR3 covers 14 residues. Deletions cut 1 base from V and 2 bases from J, with 6 bases between. Looked up from germline, CDR1 is WSHSY and CDR2 is SAAADI. The CDR3, as DNA: TGCGCCAGCAGTGAGTGGGGTCGCAATCAGCCCCAGCATTTT. Translating gives CASSEWGRNQPQHF.

This clonotype has more than one count but fewer than ten. The V gene is TRBV6-2 or TRBV6-3, the J gene TRBJ1-1; D is uncertain. The CDR3 has 15 residues. Germline assignment: CDR1 MNHEY and CDR2 SVGEGT. Trimming pared 0 bases from V and 1 base from J, leaving 9 bases between. For the CDR3, the DNA is TGTGCCAGCAGTTACTCGAGTCGGCAGAACACTGAAGCTTTCTTT. This encodes CASSYSSRQNTEAFF.

This clonotype came up a few times. This chain connects TRBV20-1 to TRBJ2-7; D unclear. In germline, CDR1 is DFQATT, CDR2 SNEGSKA (reference sequence). V lost 6 bases, J lost 4 bases, and 19 bases lay in between. The CDR3 has 14 residues. This CDR3 is CSATPRATSYEQYF. DNA of the CDR3: TGCAGTGCCACCCCACGAGCGACTTCTTACGAGCAGTACTTC.

The genes are TRBV2 and TRBJ2-5; maybe TRBD1 (6 bases). Germline V lookup: CDR1 SNHLY, CDR2 FYNNEI. V was shortened by 10 bases and J by 1 base, with 16 bases between the two germline ends. The CDR3 contains 14 residues. The CDR3 DNA is TGTGCCACCATCGCAAGACAGGTCCAAGAGACCCAGTACTTC. This gives the protein CATIARQVQETQYF. Full variable domain (rest looked up from reference TRBV2 and TRBJ2-5): EPEVTQTPSHQVTQMGQEVILRCVPISNHLYFYWYRQILGQKVEFLVSFYNNEISEKSEIFDDQFSVERPDGSNFTLKIRSTKLEDSAMYFCATIARQVQETQYFGPGTRLLVL.

This clonotype was found a few times. The V and J genes are TRBV12-3 or TRBV12-4 and TRBJ1-1, with D uncertain. The CDR3 loop spans 13 amino acids. V lost 6 bases and J 1 base, leaving 9 bases between the germline ends. CDR3 sequence (DNA): TGTGCCAGCAGCCTACGGTGGAACACTGAAGCTTTCTTT. Protein: CASSLRWNTEAFF.

The chain combines TRBV11-2 with TRBJ2-3; 10 positions agree with TRBD2. Germline assignment: CDR1 SGHAT and CDR2 FQNNGV. V was clipped by 1 base and J by 1 base; unmatched bases: 8. The length of the CDR3 is 18 residues. CDR3 DNA sequence: TGTGCCAGCAGCTTAGTTCTAGCGGGGGCTCTGGGCACAGATACGCAGTATTTT. Its protein product is CASSLVLAGALGTDTQYF.

This clonotype was recorded a few times. The chain couples TRBV10-3 to TRBJ2-7, with D possibly matching TRBD2 (6 bases). Trimming took off 11 bases at V and 4 bases at J, with 15 bases between the two ends. Germline lookup yields CDR1 ENHRY and CDR2 SYGVKD. The CDR3 runs to 12 residues. Here the CDR3 DNA reads TGTGCCGGCGGGACGCTAGCATACGAGCAGTACTTC. Its translation: CAGGTLAYEQYF.

This chain uses TRBV10-3 with TRBJ2-7; possibly TRBD1 for D (6 bases). The V gene's germline CDR1 is ENHRY and CDR2 SYGVKD. V was pared by 0 bases and J by 7 bases, with 7 bases between. There are 12 residues in the CDR3. CDR3 protein: CAISESGAEQYF. DNA of the CDR3: TGTGCCATCAGTGAGTCGGGGGCGGAGCAGTACTTC.

This clonotype showed up just a few times. The genes are TRBV5-5 and TRBJ1-2, with D unresolved. This CDR3 region has 13 residues. Looked up from germline, CDR1 is SGHKS and CDR2 is YYEKEE (reference sequence). Trimming left V 4 bases short and J 8 bases short, with 15 bases between. CDR3 in DNA: TGTGCCAGCAGCCTTAACGCTGTAGAAGGCTACACCTTC. It encodes CASSLNAVEGYTF.

This clonotype was seen a handful of times. V usage is TRBV4-2 and J usage is TRBJ2-5; 7 bases line up with TRBD2. Germline-derived CDR1 and CDR2 are LGHNA and YNFKEQ. J lost 2 bases, V lost 4 bases, and 4 bases had no gene match. CDR3 size: 14 residues. CDR3 region: CASSPERGQETQYF. Written as DNA, the CDR3 is TGTGCCAGCAGCCCCGAGCGGGGTCAAGAGACCCAGTACTTC.

There are a few counts of this clonotype. V gene TRBV6-1 combines with J gene TRBJ2-2, with D tentatively TRBD1 (5 bases). The CDR3 totals 13 residues. CDR1 and CDR2 (germline): MNHNS, SASEGT. V lost 8 bases, J lost 6 bases, and 13 bases lay in between. The CDR3 spells CASRAKGPGELFF. In DNA, the CDR3 is TGTGCCAGCCGGGCTAAGGGGCCCGGGGAGCTGTTTTTT.

A few counts support this clonotype. V usage is TRBV10-3 and J usage is TRBJ2-5; 9 positions match TRBD2. Germline loops: CDR1 ENHRY, CDR2 SYGVKD. The ends lost 10 bases at V and 3 bases at J; junction bases unmatched: 9. This CDR3 contains 14 residues. CDR3 loop: CATSHASGEETQYF. In nucleotides, the CDR3 is TGTGCCACCTCGCACGCTAGCGGGGAAGAGACCCAGTACTTC.

V gene TRBV9 combines with J gene TRBJ2-2; D unresolved. V was shortened by 0 bases and J by 4 bases, with 13 bases between the two germline ends. Germline loops: CDR1 SGDLS, CDR2 YYNGEE. The CDR3 is made up of 16 amino acids. Here the CDR3 DNA reads TGTGCCAGCAGCGTAGGGTCTAGAACCCTCACCGGGGAGCTGTTTTTT. The encoded protein is CASSVGSRTLTGELFF.